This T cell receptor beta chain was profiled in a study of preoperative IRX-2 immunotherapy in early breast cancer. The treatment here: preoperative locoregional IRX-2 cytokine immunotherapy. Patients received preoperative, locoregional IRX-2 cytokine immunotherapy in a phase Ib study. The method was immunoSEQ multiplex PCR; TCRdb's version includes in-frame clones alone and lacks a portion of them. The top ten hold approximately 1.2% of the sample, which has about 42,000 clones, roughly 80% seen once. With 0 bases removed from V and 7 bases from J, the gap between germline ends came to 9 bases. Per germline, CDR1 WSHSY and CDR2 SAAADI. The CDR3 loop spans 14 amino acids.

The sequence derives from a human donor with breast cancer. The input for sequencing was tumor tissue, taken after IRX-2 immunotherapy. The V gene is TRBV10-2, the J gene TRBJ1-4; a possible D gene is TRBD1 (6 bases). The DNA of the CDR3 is TGCGCCAGCAGTGAGTCGGGCAGGGGTGAAAAACTGTTTTTT. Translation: CASSESGRGEKLFF.